The 13 T cell receptor beta chains below come from one sample, sequenced in a study of T cells in Graves' hyperthyroidism and ophthalmopathy. The investigators amplified TCR beta CDR3 regions from RNA transcripts. First-round RT-PCR targeting the TCR CDR3 was performed with the HTBI primer set. From the multiplex PCR reads, TCRdb called clonotypes with MiXCR, one entry per CDR3 protein. The table includes 600,000 to 650,000 distinct CDR3 sequences, more than 20% detected once. The specimen was blood. The receptors here all came from a man under 40 with Graves' ophthalmopathy.

The chain uses TRBV14 and TRBJ2-6; TRBD1 aligns across 8 bases. Germline-derived CDR1 and CDR2 are SGHDN and FVKESK. J was trimmed by 2 bases and V by 7 bases; bases with no gene match: 7. There are 16 residues in the CDR3. This CDR3 is CASTRQGTPGANVLTF. The CDR3 DNA follows: TGTGCCAGCACAAGACAGGGGACTCCTGGGGCCAACGTCCTGACTTTC.

This clonotype was detected many times. This chain joins TRBV6-2 or TRBV6-3 and TRBJ2-7; 7 nucleotides align to TRBD2. The CDR3 loop spans 16 amino acids. The germline V gene has CDR1 MNHEY and CDR2 SVGEGT. V dropped 4 bases and J dropped 0; count of bases not matched to a gene: 9. The CDR3, as DNA: TGTGCCAGCAGTTTACAAGGGTGGACTAGCTCCTACGAGCAGTACTTC. Its protein is CASSLQGWTSSYEQYF.

The chain employs TRBV11-2 and TRBJ2-7; 14 bases are a match to TRBD2. CDR1 and CDR2 (germline): SGHAT, FQNNGV. This CDR3 comprises 16 residues. V shed 1 base and J 7 bases; nucleotides not matched to a gene: 6. CDR3 region: CASSLGSTSGRGEQYF. DNA of the CDR3: TGTGCCAGCAGCTTAGGATCGACTAGCGGGAGGGGTGAGCAGTACTTC.

This chain connects TRBV29-1 to TRBJ2-2, with D unclear. This CDR3 region has 14 residues. Germline V gene sequence: CDR1 SQVTM, CDR2 ANQGSEA. V shed 8 bases and J shed 4 bases, with 17 bases lying between them. The CDR3 DNA is TGCAGCTCCTCAGGACCTCCGGGCACCGGGGAGCTGTTTTTT. Translated: CSSSGPPGTGELFF.

The gene calls are TRBV20-1 and TRBJ2-5, with 9 bases that match TRBD1. Trimming removed 3 bases from V and 4 bases from J; junction bases left unmatched: 9. Germline V gene lookup returns CDR1 DFQATT and CDR2 SNEGSKA (reference sequence). This CDR3 spans 15 amino acids. CDR3 residues: CSARSTGTGIETQYF. The DNA for the CDR3 is TGCAGTGCTAGGTCAACCGGGACAGGGATAGAGACCCAGTACTTC.

This clonotype was detected only a few times. One end of the junction varies from germline; a read error may be responsible. The chain carries TRBV10-3 and TRBJ2-7, with unresolved D. CDR1 is ENHRY and CDR2 is SYGVKD in the germline V gene. There are 14 residues in the CDR3. The CDR3 DNA reads as TGTGCCATCAGTGGAGACACAAGATCCTACGAGCAGTGCTTC. It specifies CAISGDTRSYEQCF.

This clonotype has only a few counts. The V and J genes are TRBV10-2 and TRBJ1-5; D may be TRBD1 (5 bases). V shed 6 bases and J shed 4 bases, with 22 bases lying between them. The CDR3 runs to 17 residues. Germline assignment: CDR1 WSHSY and CDR2 SAAADI. As DNA, the CDR3 is TGCGCCAGCAGCAAAGGAGGCGGGAGGGGATTGAATCAGCCCCAGCATTTT. Translated: CASSKGGGRGLNQPQHF.

This clonotype was detected only once. This rearrangement joins TRBV4-3 to TRBJ2-7, with no clear D. V was pared by 3 bases and J by 5 bases, with 8 bases between. The CDR3 is 12 amino acids. Germline CDR1 and CDR2: LGHNA and YSLEER. The CDR3 here is CASSHGRDEQYF. Here the CDR3 DNA reads TGCGCCAGCAGCCACGGTCGGGACGAGCAGTACTTC.

The rearrangement joins TRBV6-5 to TRBJ1-5; 9 nucleotides align to TRBD1. J lost 0 bases, V lost 0 bases, and 6 bases had no gene match. The CDR3 has 18 amino acids. CDR1 and CDR2 (germline): MNHEY, SVGAGI. CDR3 bases: TGTGCCAGCAGTTACTCTAGGGACAGGGACCATAGCAATCAGCCCCAGCATTTT. Residues: CASSYSRDRDHSNQPQHF.

J is TRBJ1-3 and V is TRBV28; the D gene is possibly TRBD1 (6 bases). CDR3 length: 18 residues. The V end was cut by 1 base, the J end by 2 bases, with 18 bases between. Germline values: CDR1 MDHEN, CDR2 SYDVKM. CDR3: CASSLFLGTGYTGNTIYF. DNA of the CDR3: TGTGCCAGCAGTTTATTTCTAGGAACAGGGTATACTGGAAACACCATATATTTT.

This clonotype was detected once. CDR3 sequence reads: CASSTSRDKKHYGYTF. CDR3 coding DNA: TGTGCCAGCAGTACATCCCGGGACAAGAAACACTATGGCTACACCTTC. V and J are TRBV14 and TRBJ1-2, with D perhaps matching TRBD1 (6 bases). CDR1 is SGHDN and CDR2 is FVKESK in the germline V gene. V was pared by 6 bases and J by 3 bases, with 20 bases between. This CDR3 has 16 amino acids.

This rearrangement joins TRBV20-1 to TRBJ2-1; D remains ambiguous. CDR1 and CDR2 from the germline V gene are DFQATT and SNEGSKA (reference sequence). The V and J ends lost 0 bases and 8 bases respectively, with 14 bases between them. The CDR3 extends over 14 amino acids. CDR3 amino acids: CSARDEDPRYEQFF. The CDR3 nucleotides are TGCAGTGCTAGAGATGAGGACCCCCGCTATGAGCAGTTCTTC.

This clonotype has only a few counts. The chain has TRBV28 and TRBJ1-1; 9 nucleotides align to TRBD1. CDR1 and CDR2 from the germline V gene are MDHEN and SYDVKM. This CDR3 is 16 amino acids long. After removal of 6 bases from V and 5 bases from J, the junction contained 13 bases not matched to a gene. As DNA, the CDR3 is TGTGCCAGCAGCACAGGGGAAACAGGGGGCGAGACTGAAGCTTTCTTT. As protein: CASSTGETGGETEAFF.